These T cell receptor beta chains were read from a single sample in a study of prognosis after radiotherapy for stage I lung cancer. TCRdb redid the calling of the multiplex PCR reads with MiXCR, one entry per CDR3 protein. The sample contains around 60,000 distinct CDR3 sequences, more than 25% of which appear only once. The input for sequencing was PBMCs, taken before or after stereotactic body radiation therapy (not recorded which). These receptors were collected from a donor aged 50 or older with non-small cell lung cancer. Each CDR3 is given with its conserved first and last residue. Fields, in order: V gene, clone size, J gene, D gene, CDR3 protein, CDR3 DNA. The D gene is left open where the match is weak. Clone size appears in some rows only: once, few, many, or a class for an expanded clone.

TRBV7-7	NA	TRBJ2-1	TRBD1	CASSPRGTGGNEQFF	TGTGCTAGCAGCCCCCGGGGGACAGGGGGCAATGAGCAGTTCTTC
TRBV5-1	many	TRBJ2-2	NA	CASRFGSQGVAGELFF	TGCGCCAGCAGGTTTGGGTCGCAAGGGGTTGCCGGGGAGCTGTTTTTT
TRBV20-1	many	TRBJ1-1	TRBD1	CSARLPTGGGTEAFF	TGCAGTGCTCGCCTACCGACAGGGGGAGGGACTGAAGCTTTCTTT
TRBV12-3/TRBV12-4	many	TRBJ2-5	TRBD2	CASSFRTSGGAPQETQYF	TGTGCCAGCAGTTTTAGGACTAGCGGGGGGGCCCCCCAAGAGACCCAGTACTTC
TRBV28	many	TRBJ1-6	TRBD1	CASNKWDRSNSPLHF	TGTGCCAGCAATAAATGGGACAGATCCAATTCACCCCTCCACTTT
TRBV20-1	many	TRBJ2-3	NA	CSATSSVSTDTQYF	TGCAGTGCTACATCTAGCGTTAGCACAGATACGCAGTATTTT
TRBV9	many	TRBJ1-2	NA	CASSPQPPDYGYTF	TGTGCCAGCAGCCCCCAGCCGCCGGACTATGGCTACACCTTC
TRBV7-9	many	TRBJ1-4	NA	CASSFGRGANEKLFF	TGTGCCAGCAGCTTCGGCCGGGGGGCTAATGAAAAACTGTTTTTT
TRBV20-1	many	TRBJ2-7	TRBD1	CSARGPGTGPYEQYF	TGCAGTGCTAGAGGCCCCGGGACAGGGCCCTACGAGCAGTACTTC
TRBV18	many	TRBJ1-2	NA	CASSRTDNYGYTF	TGTGCCAGCTCACGGACAGATAACTATGGCTACACCTTC
TRBV7-2	many	TRBJ1-6	TRBD1	CASSQDRGPLHF	TGTGCCAGCAGCCAAGACAGGGGTCCCCTCCACTTT
TRBV2	many	TRBJ1-1	NA	CASSDRSNTEAFF	TGTGCCAGCAGTGATAGATCGAACACTGAAGCTTTCTTT
TRBV6-1	NA	TRBJ1-2	TRBD1	CASSPTPVTGIVYTF	TGTGCCAGCAGCCCTACCCCCGTGACAGGGATTGTCTACACCTTC
TRBV19	many	TRBJ1-2	NA	CASTNSYGYTF	TGTGCCAGTACTAATAGTTATGGCTACACCTTC